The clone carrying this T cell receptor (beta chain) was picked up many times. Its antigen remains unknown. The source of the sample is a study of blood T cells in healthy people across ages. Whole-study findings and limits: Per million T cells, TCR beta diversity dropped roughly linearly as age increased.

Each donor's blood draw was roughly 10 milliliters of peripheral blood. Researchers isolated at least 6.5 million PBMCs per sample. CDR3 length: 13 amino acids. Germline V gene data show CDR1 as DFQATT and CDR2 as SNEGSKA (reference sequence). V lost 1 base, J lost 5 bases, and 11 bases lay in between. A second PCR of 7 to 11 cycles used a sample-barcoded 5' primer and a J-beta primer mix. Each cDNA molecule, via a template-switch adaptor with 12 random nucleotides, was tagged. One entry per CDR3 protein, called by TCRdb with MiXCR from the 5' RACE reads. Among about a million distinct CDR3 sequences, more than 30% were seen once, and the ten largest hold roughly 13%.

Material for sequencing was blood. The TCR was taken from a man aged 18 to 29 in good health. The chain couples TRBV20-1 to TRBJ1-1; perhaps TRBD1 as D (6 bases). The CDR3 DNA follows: TGCAGTGCTAGAGGCAGGGGAGATACTGAAGCTTTCTTT. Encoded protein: CSARGRGDTEAFF.